These T cell receptor beta chains were read from a single sample in a study of tumor-infiltrating lymphocytes in primary liver carcinoma. One entry per CDR3 protein, called by TCRdb with MiXCR from the multiplex PCR reads. The sample shows fewer than 350,000 distinct CDR3 sequences, about 62% of them seen only once. The sample comprised peripheral blood. The origin of the receptors is a man aged 35 to 55 with primary liver carcinoma and hepatitis B virus infection. CDR3s include the opening cysteine and the closing phenylalanine or tryptophan. The D gene is left open where the match is weak. The size entry is marked missing in some rows and otherwise reads once, few, many or a size class.

>TRBV11-2|TRBJ2-1|TRBD2|NA
TGTGCCAGCAGCACTAGCGGGAGTAGCAATGAGCCGTTCTTT
CASSTSGSSNEPFF
>TRBV12-3/TRBV12-4|TRBJ2-2|NA|once
TGTGCCAGCAGTTTGTCAGGGGGGAACATCGGGGAGCTGTTTTTT
CASSLSGGNIGELFF
>TRBV10-3|TRBJ2-2|NA|NA
TGCGCCATCAGTGACAGGACTAGAGGCACCGGGGAGCTGTTTTTC
CAISDRTRGTGELFF
>TRBV6-2/TRBV6-3|TRBJ2-7|NA|NA
TGTGGCAGCAGTTACACGCGAATCGGACCACCTAGTAGGTCCTCCTACGAGCAGTACTTC
CGSSYTRIGPPSRSSYEQYF
>TRBV10-3|TRBJ1-1|NA|few
TGTGCCATCAGTGTTAGGACGGACACTGAAGCTCTCTTT
CAISVRTDTEALF
>TRBV5-4|TRBJ1-3|NA|NA
TGTGCCAGCAGCTTGGCGTCCTCTGGAAACAACATATATTTT
CASSLASSGNNIYF
>TRBV4-1|TRBJ2-7|NA|NA
TGCGCCAGCAGCCAAGATAAAGGGTTAGGGGCCTACGAGCAGTACTTC
CASSQDKGLGAYEQYF
>TRBV5-1|TRBJ2-6|TRBD2|few
TGCGCCAGCAGTGAGGTCAGGGACTACTCTGGGGCCAACGTCCTGACTTTC
CASSEVRDYSGANVLTF
>TRBV5-1|TRBJ2-1|TRBD2|few
TGCGCCAGCAGGATTGGGACTAGCGGGCAGAATGAGCAGTTCTTC
CASRIGTSGQNEQFF
>TRBV11-2|TRBJ2-3|NA|NA
TGTGCCAGCAGCTTACCCACTAGGCCCGATACGCAGTACTTT
CASSLPTRPDTQYF
>TRBV7-9|TRBJ1-3|NA|few
TGTGCCAGTAGCTTACAGGCGGGGGCAGACACCATATATTTT
CASSLQAGADTIYF
>TRBV28|TRBJ2-1|TRBD1|NA
TGTGCCGGGGGGTCGGGTGGACAGGGGAAAAATGAGCAGTTCTTC
CAGGSGGQGKNEQFF
>TRBV30|TRBJ2-7|NA|NA
TGTGCCTGGAGTCCCGTCCGGGGTCAGGCCTACAAGCAGTACTTC
CAWSPVRGQAYKQYF
>TRBV28|TRBJ2-7|TRBD2|NA
TGTGCCAGCAGGGGACTAGCGGGACAGGACTACGAGCAGTACTTC
CASRGLAGQDYEQYF
>TRBV6-6|TRBJ1-5|NA|many
TGTGCCAGCAGTTACACAACGTTTAATCAGCCCCAGCATTTT
CASSYTTFNQPQHF
>TRBV4-3|TRBJ1-1|NA|many
TGCGCCAGCAGCCAAGATGTGAATAGGGGCACTGAAGCTTTCTTT
CASSQDVNRGTEAFF
>TRBV19|TRBJ1-5|NA|NA
TGTGCCAGTAGTATACCCCATCAGCCCCAGCATTTT
CASSIPHQPQHF
>TRBV6-5|TRBJ2-1|NA|NA
TGTGCCAGCAGTTACAGGCAGGTGGAGGATGAGCACTTCTTC
CASSYRQVEDEHFF
>TRBV14|TRBJ2-3|NA|NA
TGTGCCAGCAGCCAAGATATTGGAGGCACAGATACGCAGTATTTT
CASSQDIGGTDTQYF
>TRBV5-4|TRBJ1-1|NA|NA
TGTGCCAGCGGCCAACCGATTACAGGGTTTGGGAAAATGAACACTGAAGCTTTCTTT
CASGQPITGFGKMNTEAFF
>TRBV6-5|TRBJ2-1|TRBD2|NA
TGTGCCAGCAACACGGGACTAGCGGGAGCAGGGGAGCAGTTCTTC
CASNTGLAGAGEQFF
>TRBV5-1|TRBJ2-5|TRBD2|NA
TGCGCCGGCAGCGCTAGCGGCCAAGAGACCCAGTACTTC
CAGSASGQETQYF
>TRBV11-2|TRBJ2-5|NA|once
TGTGCCAGCAGTTTACTGTTGTGGGAGACCCAGTACTTC
CASSLLLWETQYF
>TRBV6-5|TRBJ2-1|NA|NA
TGTGCCAGCAGTTCCTGGGGGGGGGCTAGCGGCGACAATGAGCAGTTCTTC
CASSSWGGASGDNEQFF
>TRBV6-2/TRBV6-3|TRBJ1-1|TRBD1|many
TGTGCCAGCAGTACCCGACAGGGACGGGACACTGAAGCTTTCTTT
CASSTRQGRDTEAFF